The clone carrying this T cell receptor (beta chain) was seen repeatedly, ten times or more. Germline V gives CDR1 MGHDK, CDR2 SYGVNS. V was pared by 10 bases and J by 0 bases, with 13 bases between. The CDR3 is 14 residues long. The source of the sample is a study of low-dose radiotherapy and immunotherapy resistance in tumors. Study details: A dose of 1 Gy per fraction every two weeks went to Cohort 2, totaling 13 Gy over 26 weeks.

Time point in this sample: before trial treatment. All eligible patients presented with advanced solid tumors that contained no tumor-infiltrating lymphocytes. TRAV- and TRBV-specific primers primed first-strand cDNA, covering alpha and beta chains. PCR amplification of the TCRs was performed with Phusion for 20 to 25 PCR cycles, and it relied on a constant-region primer together with a V-primer adapter. Each CDR3 protein gets one entry after TCRdb re-called the reads with MiXCR. The profile covers 35,000 to 50,000 distinct CDR3 sequences, with less than 40% appearing a single time and 3.5% to 4% taken by the ten largest.

The TCR sequence derives from a male donor with gallbladder cancer. The chain carries TRBV25-1 and TRBJ2-1, with D hard to call. The material sequenced was PBMCs, taken before treatment. DNA of the CDR3: TGTGCCACCCATTCACTAAGCTCCTACAATGAGCAGTTCTTC. Protein sequence: CATHSLSSYNEQFF.